These 10 T cell receptor beta chains were sequenced from one sample in a study of early T cells in non-severe SARS-CoV-2 infection. Each CDR3 protein is one row after TCRdb ran MiXCR on the 5' RACE reads. The sample holds 30,000 or so distinct CDR3 sequences; around 7% are singletons and the top ten take roughly two fifths. Sequenced input: whole blood. Receptor source: an adult who was a healthcare worker with PCR-confirmed SARS-CoV-2 infection or an uninfected control (not recorded which).

This clonotype was detected many times. The chain recombines TRBV6-6 with TRBJ2-1; no definite D call. The germline gives CDR1 MNHNY, CDR2 SVGAGI (reference sequence). This CDR3 has 11 amino acids. Deletions cut 2 bases from V and 7 bases from J, with 3 bases between. CDR3 loop: CASSYGNEQFF. DNA for the CDR3: TGTGCCAGCAGTTACGGGAATGAGCAGTTCTTC.

The sample holds many counts of this clonotype. The DNA for the CDR3 is TGTGCCAGCAGCAATCCCCAGGAGAGTACCACAGATACGCAGTATTTT. Encoded protein: CASSNPQESTTDTQYF. The V gene is TRBV21-1, the J gene TRBJ2-3. TRBV21-1 is a listed pseudogene. CDR3 length: 16 residues.

This clonotype was picked up a small number of times. V is TRBV7-3 and J is TRBJ2-2; 10 bases line up with TRBD1. The V gene's germline CDR1 is SGHTA and CDR2 FQGTGA. The CDR3 extends over 15 amino acids. J gave up 7 bases and V 5 bases, and 7 bases lay outside the gene matches. The CDR3 sequence is CASSLTGGAGGELFF. DNA of the CDR3: TGTGCCAGCAGCCTGACAGGGGGCGCCGGCGGGGAGCTGTTTTTT.

The chain recombines TRBV2 with TRBJ1-1, with D unresolved. The V end lost 3 bases, the J end lost 5 bases, and 13 bases lay between the germline ends. Germline values: CDR1 SNHLY, CDR2 FYNNEI. The CDR3 covers 14 residues. The CDR3 is CASSEIVFGTEAFF. The CDR3 DNA reads TGTGCCAGCAGTGAGATCGTCTTTGGGACTGAAGCTTTCTTT.

This clonotype was counted many times. This chain uses TRBV6-1 with TRBJ1-5; possible D gene TRBD1, 5 bases. CDR1 and CDR2 from the germline V gene are MNHNS and SASEGT. Trimming took off 6 bases at V and 3 bases at J, with 30 bases between the two ends. This CDR3 is built from 20 residues. CDR3 sequence reads: CASRMELGVGRARLNQPQHF. The CDR3 DNA follows: TGTGCCAGCAGGATGGAGTTGGGGGTAGGCAGGGCAAGACTCAATCAGCCCCAGCATTTT.

Ten or more counts support this clonotype. Here the CDR3 reads CASRPDSYEQYF. CDR3 DNA sequence: TGTGCCAGCAGACCAGACAGTTACGAGCAGTACTTC. This rearrangement joins TRBV6-1 to TRBJ2-7, with D perhaps TRBD1 (5 bases). The CDR3 sequence is 12 residues long. Trimming removed 6 bases from V and 4 bases from J, with 10 bases in between. Germline CDR1 is MNHNS and CDR2 is SASEGT.

The chain has TRBV6-2 or TRBV6-3 and TRBJ2-1, with D maybe TRBD1 (6 bases). Germline CDR1 is MNHEY and CDR2 is SVGEGT. The CDR3 runs to 15 residues. The V end was cut by 6 bases, the J end by 0 bases, with 12 bases between. This CDR3 is CASSPGTHSYNEQFF. DNA of the CDR3: TGTGCCAGCAGCCCCGGGACACACTCCTACAATGAGCAGTTCTTC.

The chain combines TRBV6-2 or TRBV6-3 with TRBJ2-2; TRBD1 agrees at 9 bases. With 4 bases clipped from V and 6 bases from J, the junction kept 12 bases outside the gene matches. CDR1 and CDR2 (germline): MNHEY, SVGEGT. CDR3 length: 17 residues. The CDR3 is CASSSRPGTGSAGELFF. The CDR3 region has the DNA TGTGCCAGCAGTTCCAGACCCGGGACAGGGTCGGCCGGGGAGCTGTTTTTT.

V usage is TRBV28 and J usage is TRBJ2-2; TRBD1 is a possible D gene (6 bases). The CDR3 loop spans 13 amino acids. Germline V gene data show CDR1 as MDHEN and CDR2 as SYDVKM. Trimming removed 7 bases at V and 5 bases at J, with 11 bases between. In DNA, the CDR3 is TGTGCCAGCAACAGCGGACAGACCGGGGAGCTGTTTTTT. Residues: CASNSGQTGELFF.

This clonotype was recorded many times. V is TRBV25-1 and J is TRBJ2-1, with TRBD2 identical over 8 bases. From germline, CDR1 is MGHDK and CDR2 SYGVNS. V shed 3 bases and J 0 bases; nucleotides not matched to a gene: 4. The CDR3 is made up of 16 amino acids. The chain's CDR3 is CASSDGGAGSYNEQFF. The CDR3 bases are TGTGCCAGCAGTGACGGGGGGGCGGGCTCCTACAATGAGCAGTTCTTC. The variable domain in full, completed from reference TRBV25-1 and TRBJ2-1, reads EADIYQTPRYLVIGTGKKITLECSQTMGHDKMYWYQQDPGMELHLIHYSYGVNSTEKGDLSSESTVSRIRTEHFPLTLESARPSHTSQYLCASSDGGAGSYNEQFFGPGTRLTVL.